This T cell receptor beta chain is from a study of PD-1 blockade in classical Hodgkin lymphoma. In the case of this clone: Its target is unknown.

Each patient experienced a relapse that followed autologous stem cell transplantation, and brentuximab vedotin exposure varied. Complete response, partial response or progressive disease were the best responses. Study findings and constraints: Repertoire difference causes, possibly disease activity or prior therapy, remain undefined. Before treatment, TCR diversity in newly diagnosed patients was reportedly lower than in healthy donors.

Germline CDR1 and CDR2: ENHRY and SYGVKD. The V end lost 2 bases, the J end lost 0 bases, and 22 bases lay between the germline ends. This CDR3 region has 19 residues. Measured with immunoSEQ multiplex PCR; TCRdb has only the in-frame clones, and not every one. The repertoire includes 90,000 or so clones, around 90% of them detected once, and over 2.5% sits in the top ten. The sequence came from a human donor with classical Hodgkin lymphoma. This chain connects TRBV10-3 to TRBJ2-5, with D perhaps matching TRBD2 (5 bases). Sequencing was performed on peripheral blood mononuclear cells (PBMCs), taken before the second cycle of nivolumab. CDR3 bases: TGTGCCATCAGTGAGCTTAGACCTGGCAGCGGCTATTACCAAGAGACCCAGTACTTC. It encodes CAISELRPGSGYYQETQYF.